At least ten counts were recorded for the clone carrying this T cell receptor (beta chain). Its antigen is unidentified. The data are from a study of read filtering for tumor transcriptome and immune sequencing. About the research overall: After DNase treatment, RNA was made into whole-transcriptome libraries.

Findings of the study overall: The sorted CD138-negative fraction was a mixed bone marrow immune population, not purified T cells. Single-read clonotypes: 80% to 90% of IR-seq clonotypes (around 3.5% of reads), 65% to 75% of RNA-seq clonotypes (44.6% of reads). Correlation between methods rose after single-read clonotypes were removed.

From about 400 ng of RNA, a library with molecular barcoded alpha/delta and beta/gamma adaptors was made. Via MiXCR, TCRdb re-called the reads, giving one row per CDR3 protein. The data hold 40,000 or so distinct CDR3 sequences, with 13% to 15% observed a single time. The CDR3 loop spans 14 amino acids. Germline CDR1 SNHLY, CDR2 FYNNEI. V was clipped by 6 bases and J by 8 bases; unmatched bases: 10. The chain employs TRBV2 and TRBJ1-2; TRBD1 agrees at 9 bases. The sequenced sample was a population of CD138-negative cells sorted from bone marrow. The clonotype was recovered from a donor over 35 with multiple myeloma. CDR3 amino acids: CASRPGTGSFGYTF. For the CDR3, the DNA is TGTGCCAGCAGACCCGGGACAGGGTCGTTCGGCTACACCTTC.